Listed here are 8 T cell receptor beta chains from one sample, sequenced in a study of blood T cell repertoires in COVID-19. Profiled with immunoSEQ multiplex PCR; TCRdb holds only in-frame clones, not every one. The sample carries about 230,000 clones, more than 70% recorded once. The sequencing input was peripheral blood. The origin of the receptors is a woman aged 55 to 70 with acute or convalescent COVID-19.

V is TRBV10-3 and J is TRBJ1-4; D may be TRBD1 (6 bases). Germline CDR1 and CDR2: ENHRY and SYGVKD. V gave up 7 bases and J gave up 3 bases, with 12 bases separating them. The CDR3 spans 14 residues. Written as DNA, the CDR3 is TGTGCCATCAAGGCGGGGGGCTCTAATGAAAAACTGTTTTTT. Encoded protein: CAIKAGGSNEKLFF.

J is TRBJ2-7 and V is TRBV3-1 (or the pseudogene TRBV3-2); 9 bases are shared with TRBD2. Germline V lookup: CDR1 LGHDT, CDR2 YNNKEL (reference sequence). Trimming at V came to 5 bases and at J to 1 base, leaving 15 bases not matched to a gene. The CDR3 sequence is 18 residues long. The CDR3 DNA follows: TGTGCCAGCAGCAAATCAGGCGGGGGGGCAGGGTTATCCTACGAGCAGTACTTC. Protein sequence: CASSKSGGGAGLSYEQYF.

The rearrangement joins TRBV15 to TRBJ1-1, with D unclear. Trimming took off 5 bases at V and 3 bases at J, with 13 bases between the two ends. The CDR3 loop spans 14 amino acids. The germline CDR1 and CDR2 sequences are LNHNV and YYDKDF (reference sequence). CDR3 in amino acids: CATSHPGGDTEAFF. The DNA of the CDR3 is TGTGCCACCAGCCACCCGGGAGGAGACACTGAAGCTTTCTTT.

This clone was seen ten or more times. The chain links TRBV19 to TRBJ2-2, with D hard to call. V lost 0 bases to trimming and J lost 0 bases, with 5 bases between them. CDR1 and CDR2 (germline): LNHDA, SQIVND (reference sequence). CDR3 size: 15 residues. This CDR3 is CASSIDNTNTGELFF. The CDR3 nucleotides read TGTGCCAGTAGTATAGATAATACGAACACCGGGGAGCTGTTTTTT.

The chain joins TRBV6-5 to TRBJ1-3; maybe TRBD1 (5 bases). In germline, CDR1 is MNHEY, CDR2 SVGAGI. The CDR3 spans 14 residues. V lost 6 bases and J lost 2, with 11 bases in between. CDR3 in DNA: TGTGCCAGCAGAAGGGGTAGGGCTGGAAACACCATATATTTT. Protein: CASRRGRAGNTIYF.

The rearrangement uses TRBV19 and TRBJ1-2; 10 bases are shared with TRBD1. J was trimmed by 5 bases and V by 5 bases; bases with no gene match: 5. CDR3 length: 14 residues. Germline V CDR1 and CDR2: LNHDA, SQIVND (reference sequence). CDR3 protein: CASSRDRGVYGYTF. Here the CDR3 DNA reads TGTGCCAGTAGTCGGGACAGGGGTGTTTATGGCTACACCTTC.

The V gene is TRBV30, the J gene TRBJ1-5; no clear D. The CDR3 has 13 residues. The germline V gene encodes CDR1 GTSNPN and CDR2 SVGIG (reference sequence). V lost 1 base, J lost 5 bases, and 9 bases lay in between. The CDR3 protein is CAWSGGGYQPQHF. Written as DNA, the CDR3 is TGTGCCTGGAGTGGAGGAGGGTATCAGCCCCAGCATTTT.

The J gene is TRBJ1-1, the V gene TRBV4-3, with no clear D. This CDR3 spans 15 amino acids. CDR1 LGHNA and CDR2 YSLEER come from the germline V gene. V dropped 1 base and J dropped 4 bases, with 13 bases sitting between them. The CDR3 here is CASSQAIRRTTEAFF. The DNA for the CDR3 is TGCGCCAGCAGCCAAGCTATTCGTCGAACCACTGAAGCTTTCTTT.